These 26 T cell receptor beta chains came from one sample sequenced in a study of blood T cell repertoires in COVID-19. TCRdb keeps only in-frame clones here, not all; method: immunoSEQ multiplex PCR. This repertoire shows approximately 490,000 clones, 75% to 90% found once; its top ten account for under 9.5%. The sequencing input was PBMCs or T cells enriched from blood (not recorded which). The receptors stem from a woman between 55 and 75 years old who had recovered from COVID-19.

The chain joins TRBV2 to TRBJ2-1; the match to TRBD1 covers 7 bases. Unmatched junction bases numbered 4, after V lost 6 bases and J lost 2 bases. The germline gives CDR1 SNHLY, CDR2 FYNNEI. This CDR3 spans 14 amino acids. CDR3 DNA: TGTGCCAGCAGCGGGACAGCCACCTACAATGAGCAGTTCTTC. It codes for CASSGTATYNEQFF.

The gene calls are TRBV12-5 and TRBJ2-3; 8 bases are a match to TRBD1. V lost 6 bases to trimming and J lost 2 bases; unmatched junction nucleotides: 10. The CDR3 sequence is 16 residues long. CDR1 is LGHNT and CDR2 is FRNRAP in the germline V gene. CDR3: CASGFPRTGTTDTQYF. The CDR3 DNA reads as TGTGCTAGTGGATTCCCCCGGACAGGGACCACAGATACGCAGTATTTT.

This rearrangement joins TRBV7-9 to TRBJ1-2; D gene ambiguous. The CDR3 has 14 amino acids. V was pared by 5 bases and J by 1 base, with 11 bases between. Per the germline V gene, CDR1 is SEHNR and CDR2 is FQNEAQ (reference sequence). The CDR3, as DNA: TGTGCCAGCAGCAAACTGATCTATAACTATGGCTACACCTTC. Protein sequence: CASSKLIYNYGYTF. The complete variable domain, with remaining parts taken from reference TRBV7-9 and TRBJ1-2, reads DTGVSQNPRHKITKRGQNVTFRCDPISEHNRLYWYRQTLGQGPEFLTYFQNEAQLEKSRLLSDRFSAERPKGSFSTLEIQRTEQGDSAMYLCASSKLIYNYGYTFGSGTRLTVV.

V and J are TRBV5-1 and TRBJ1-3, with unresolved D. Trimming shortened V by 0 bases and J by 4 bases, and 11 bases separated the two germline ends. The CDR3 extends over 15 amino acids. Germline-derived CDR1 and CDR2 are SGHRS and YFSETQ. CDR3: CASSLGGQSGNTIYF. CDR3 nucleotide sequence: TGCGCCAGCAGCTTGGGAGGCCAGTCCGGAAACACCATATATTTT.

The rearrangement links TRBV6-1 to TRBJ1-1; no firm D call. V lost 2 bases, J lost 1 base, and 14 bases lay in between. The CDR3 is 16 amino acids. Germline V CDR1 and CDR2: MNHNS, SASEGT. The CDR3 DNA is TGTGCCAGCAGTGAACAGGCCCTTCCATGGAACACTGAAGCTTTCTTT. As protein: CASSEQALPWNTEAFF.

V usage is TRBV27 and J usage is TRBJ1-2, with D possibly being TRBD1 (5 bases). Germline lookup yields CDR1 MNHEY and CDR2 SMNVEV (reference sequence). Between the trimmed V and J ends, which lost 4 bases and 4 bases, there was a span of 10 bases. The CDR3 totals 13 residues. The CDR3 loop is CASSSGRGYGYTF. CDR3 coding DNA: TGTGCCAGCAGTTCGGGGAGGGGCTATGGCTACACCTTC.

This chain links TRBV5-1 with TRBJ2-6; D is unresolved. Germline CDR1 is SGHRS and CDR2 is YFSETQ. The CDR3 is 17 amino acids. Trimming took off 0 bases at V and 0 bases at J, with 10 bases between the two ends. The CDR3 loop reads CASSLALASSGANVLTF. CDR3 DNA sequence: TGCGCCAGCAGCTTGGCCTTGGCCAGCTCTGGGGCCAACGTCCTGACTTTC. Filled out from reference TRBV5-1 and TRBJ2-6, the complete variable domain reads KAGVTQTPRYLIKTRGQQVTLSCSPISGHRSVSWYQQTPGQGLQFLFEYFSETQRNKGNFPGRFSGRQFSNSRSEMNVSTLELGDSALYLCASSLALASSGANVLTFGAGSRLTVL.

This chain connects TRBV2 to TRBJ1-3, with a possible D match to TRBD1 (5 bases). In germline, CDR1 is SNHLY, CDR2 FYNNEI. This CDR3 comprises 14 residues. The ends were cut back, 5 bases at V and 4 bases at J, with 12 bases in the middle. DNA for the CDR3: TGTGCCAGCAGTCTCAGGGATTCGGGAAACACCATATATTTT. Its protein is CASSLRDSGNTIYF.

The DNA of the CDR3 is TGCGCCAGCAGCGTGATGACAGGGGAAGAGACCCAGTACTTC. Translating gives CASSVMTGEETQYF. The gene calls are TRBV5-1 and TRBJ2-5; 8 bases line up with TRBD1. V lost 4 bases and J lost 3; bases outside the gene matches: 5. The CDR3 spans 14 residues. Germline values: CDR1 SGHRS, CDR2 YFSETQ.

This clone was seen only once. The chain carries TRBV5-1 and TRBJ1-6; 9 bases align to TRBD1. This CDR3 has 15 amino acids. V trimming: 0 bases; J trimming: 9 bases; junction bases outside the gene matches: 4. CDR1 and CDR2 (germline): SGHRS, YFSETQ. The DNA of the CDR3 is TGCGCCAGCAGCTTGGCGGGACAGGGTCCTTCACCCCTCCACTTT. It encodes CASSLAGQGPSPLHF.

This sequence joins TRBV15 and TRBJ1-1; D gene uncertain. Germline V lookup: CDR1 LNHNV, CDR2 YYDKDF (reference sequence). The CDR3 loop spans 18 amino acids. Deletions cut 2 bases from V and 1 base from J, with 20 bases between. Written as DNA, the CDR3 is TGTGCCACCAGCAGACCGCTGGCTACGGGAGGACGGAACACTGAAGCTTTCTTT. It encodes CATSRPLATGGRNTEAFF.

The chain employs TRBV11-3 and TRBJ2-7; D gene unclear. V gave up 3 bases and J gave up 1 base, with 7 bases separating them. There are 13 residues in the CDR3. The germline gives CDR1 SGHNT, CDR2 YENEEA. CDR3 nucleotides: TGTGCCAGCAGCTTCCCCTTTTCCTACGAGCAGTACGTC. This codes for CASSFPFSYEQYV.

The V gene is TRBV18, the J gene TRBJ1-4; D unclear. There are 15 residues in the CDR3. V was shortened by 4 bases and J by 3 bases, with 12 bases between the two germline ends. CDR1 KGHSH and CDR2 LQKENI come from the germline V gene. This CDR3 is CASSLGGRSNEKLFF. CDR3 coding DNA: TGTGCCAGCTCACTGGGCGGGCGCTCTAATGAAAAACTGTTTTTT.

The chain has TRBV6-2 or TRBV6-3 and TRBJ1-2; no clear D. Trimming cost V 0 bases and J 8 bases, with 16 bases left between them. The CDR3 loop spans 15 amino acids. Per germline, CDR1 MNHEY and CDR2 SVGEGT. This CDR3 is CASSYSMTPREGYTF. The CDR3 DNA sequence: TGTGCCAGCAGTTACTCGATGACACCTCGTGAGGGCTACACCTTC.

This chain joins TRBV6-5 and TRBJ1-1, with D hard to call. The length of the CDR3 is 14 residues. Trimming left V 0 bases short and J 6 bases short, with 11 bases between. The germline V gene encodes CDR1 MNHEY and CDR2 SVGAGI. This chain's CDR3 is CASSYSGSEAEAFF. CDR3 bases: TGTGCCAGCAGTTACTCCGGGAGTGAAGCTGAAGCTTTCTTT.

V is TRBV25-1 and J is TRBJ1-1; TRBD1 matches at 10 bases. The CDR3 extends over 16 amino acids. V lost 5 bases to trimming and J lost 0 bases; unmatched junction nucleotides: 6. CDR1 and CDR2 from the germline V gene are MGHDK and SYGVNS. The DNA for the CDR3 is TGTGCCAGCAGTCAGGGGACAGGGGCTTTGAACACTGAAGCTTTCTTT. It is translated as CASSQGTGALNTEAFF. The full variable domain, its missing parts supplied by reference TRBV25-1 and TRBJ1-1, is EADIYQTPRYLVIGTGKKITLECSQTMGHDKMYWYQQDPGMELHLIHYSYGVNSTEKGDLSSESTVSRIRTEHFPLTLESARPSHTSQYLCASSQGTGALNTEAFFGQGTRLTVV.

The chain has TRBV27 and TRBJ2-3, with 8 bases fitting TRBD2. The CDR3 is 15 amino acids. Germline trimming cut 2 bases from V and 5 bases from J; bases unmatched to any gene: 6. In germline, CDR1 is MNHEY, CDR2 SMNVEV (reference sequence). The CDR3 here is CASSLRREVQDTQYF. DNA of the CDR3: TGTGCCAGCAGTTTACGGCGGGAGGTTCAAGATACGCAGTATTTT.

The J gene is TRBJ1-6, the V gene TRBV18; D is perhaps TRBD1 (5 bases). With 3 bases removed from V and 7 bases from J, the gap between germline ends came to 13 bases. The CDR3 is 15 amino acids. Germline V CDR1 and CDR2: KGHSH, LQKENI. Written as DNA, the CDR3 is TGTGCCAGCTCACCGACGGCTGGGGCAAATTCACCCCTCCACTTT. Its translation: CASSPTAGANSPLHF.

This clone was observed once. The J gene is TRBJ2-2, the V gene TRBV12-3 or TRBV12-4, with D possibly matching TRBD1 (5 bases). V gave up 7 bases and J gave up 6 bases, with 6 bases separating them. This CDR3 region has 11 residues. The CDR3 sequence: CASKGSGELFF. DNA of the CDR3: TGTGCCAGCAAGGGGTCCGGGGAGCTGTTTTTT.

The rearrangement links TRBV5-6 to TRBJ2-7, with D possibly matching TRBD1 (5 bases). V shed 0 bases and J shed 3 bases, with 10 bases lying between them. There are 14 residues in the CDR3. CDR1 SGHDT and CDR2 YYEEEE come from the germline V gene. Here the CDR3 reads CASSLGGILYEQYV. In DNA, the CDR3 is TGTGCCAGCAGCTTGGGGGGCATCCTCTACGAGCAGTACGTC.

CDR3 in amino acids: CASSLGGGYNEQFF. In nucleotides, the CDR3 is TGTGCCAGCAGCTTAGGCGGGGGCTACAATGAGCAGTTCTTC. This rearrangement joins TRBV11-2 to TRBJ2-1; 7 bases fit TRBD2. The CDR3 contains 14 residues. Trimming cost V 1 base and J 3 bases; bases outside gene matches: 0. Looked up from germline, CDR1 is SGHAT and CDR2 is FQNNGV.

The genes are TRBV7-8 and TRBJ1-3; D possibly corresponds to TRBD1 (6 bases). The CDR3 length is 13 residues. V dropped 3 bases and J dropped 9 bases, with 12 bases sitting between them. CDR1 SGHVS and CDR2 FQNEAQ come from the germline V gene. Written as DNA, the CDR3 is TGTGCCAGCAGCTTGTGGGGAGGGGGCACCATATATTTT. Translation gives CASSLWGGGTIYF.

The rearrangement links TRBV30 to TRBJ2-3, with 7 nucleotides matching TRBD2. Germline V gene data show CDR1 as GTSNPN and CDR2 as SVGIG (reference sequence). Trimming cost V 4 bases and J 2 bases; bases outside gene matches: 6. The length of the CDR3 is 14 residues. The DNA of the CDR3 is TGTGCCTGGACTTGGGGAGGGAACACAGATACGCAGTATTTT. This gives the protein CAWTWGGNTDTQYF.

The chain combines TRBV10-3 with TRBJ1-1, with TRBD1 matching over 7 bases. Germline values: CDR1 ENHRY, CDR2 SYGVKD. Trimming took 4 bases from V and 7 from J; bases not matched to a gene: 3. The CDR3 spans 12 residues. CDR3 bases: TGTGCCATCAGTGGGGGGGACAGTGAAGCTTTCTTT. Its translation: CAISGGDSEAFF.

The chain's CDR3 is CASSATGGEEKLFF. Written as DNA, the CDR3 is TGTGCCAGCAGCGCCACAGGGGGCGAGGAAAAACTGTTTTTT. The chain combines TRBV9 with TRBJ1-4; 9 bases map to TRBD1. The germline CDR1 and CDR2 sequences are SGDLS and YYNGEE. The CDR3 is 14 amino acids. Losses at the gene ends were 3 bases for V and 8 bases for J; bases not matched to a gene: 5.

The rearrangement links TRBV12-5 to TRBJ1-6; no clear D gene. The germline V gene encodes CDR1 LGHNT and CDR2 FRNRAP. The V end was cut by 3 bases, the J end by 7 bases, with 13 bases between. CDR3 length: 15 residues. The CDR3 reads CASGLWRVENSPLHF. CDR3 bases: TGTGCTAGTGGTTTATGGAGGGTAGAAAATTCACCCCTCCACTTT.